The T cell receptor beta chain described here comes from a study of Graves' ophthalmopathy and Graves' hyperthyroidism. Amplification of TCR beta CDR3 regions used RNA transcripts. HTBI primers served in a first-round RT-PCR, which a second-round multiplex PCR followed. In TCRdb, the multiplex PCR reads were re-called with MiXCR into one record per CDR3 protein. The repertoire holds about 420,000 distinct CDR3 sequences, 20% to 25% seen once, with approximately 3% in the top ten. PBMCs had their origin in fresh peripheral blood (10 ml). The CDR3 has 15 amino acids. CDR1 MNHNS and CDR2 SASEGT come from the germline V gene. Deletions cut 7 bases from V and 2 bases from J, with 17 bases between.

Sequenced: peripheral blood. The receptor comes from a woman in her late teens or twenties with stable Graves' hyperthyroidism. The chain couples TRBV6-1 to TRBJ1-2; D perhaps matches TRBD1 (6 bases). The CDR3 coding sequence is TGTGCCAGCACCCCGTGGGGGGCGCAGAACTATGGCTACACCTTC. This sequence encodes CASTPWGAQNYGYTF.